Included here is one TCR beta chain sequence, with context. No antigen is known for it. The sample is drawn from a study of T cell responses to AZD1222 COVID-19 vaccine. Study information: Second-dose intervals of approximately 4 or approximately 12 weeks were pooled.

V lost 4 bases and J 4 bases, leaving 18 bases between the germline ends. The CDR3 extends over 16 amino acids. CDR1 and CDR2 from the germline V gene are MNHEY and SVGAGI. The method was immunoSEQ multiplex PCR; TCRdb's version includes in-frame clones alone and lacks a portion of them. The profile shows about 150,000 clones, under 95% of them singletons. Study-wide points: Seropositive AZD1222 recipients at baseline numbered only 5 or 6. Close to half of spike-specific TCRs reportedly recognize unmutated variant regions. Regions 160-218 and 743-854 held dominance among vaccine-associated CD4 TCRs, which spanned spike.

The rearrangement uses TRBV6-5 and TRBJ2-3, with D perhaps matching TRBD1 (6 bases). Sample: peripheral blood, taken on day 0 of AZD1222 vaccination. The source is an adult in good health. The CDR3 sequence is CASSSSGTPLADTQYF. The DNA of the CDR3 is TGTGCCAGCAGTTCCTCCGGGACACCCCTGGCAGATACGCAGTATTTT.